This T cell receptor beta chain was captured by sequencing in a study of blood T cells in healthy people across ages. Notes on the study in general: The fall in TCR beta diversity per million T cells was roughly linear with age.

For the second PCR, which ran for about 6 to 11 cycles, a sample-barcoded 5' primer and a J-beta primer mix were used. At least 2.5 million CDR3-containing paired-end reads were obtained per sample. TCRdb independently ran MiXCR on the 5' RACE reads; one entry per CDR3 protein. Among about 680,000 distinct CDR3 sequences, around half were seen once, and the ten largest hold 30% to 40%. The V segment lost 1 base and the J segment 2 bases; nucleotides outside the gene matches: 10. The CDR3 consists of 17 residues. The V gene's germline CDR1 is DFQATT and CDR2 SNEGSKA (reference sequence). With regard to this clonotype: Its antigen is still unknown.

This clonotype originated in a woman between 55 and 75 years old in good health. Sequences were obtained from blood. This chain joins TRBV20-1 and TRBJ2-7; TRBD2 matches at 11 bases. The CDR3 coding sequence is TGCAGTGCTAGAGCGGGACTAGCGGCCCTCGACACCTACGAGCAGTACTTC. Encoded protein: CSARAGLAALDTYEQYF.